This TCR beta chain was captured by sequencing in a study of cytomegalovirus exposure and HLA in healthy donors. Study outcomes and limitations: Cytomegalovirus association was assigned to some 160 TCR beta chains. Per published accounts, TCR beta sequences correctly predicted the HLA-A and HLA-B alleles of most subjects. Presence/absence analyses supposed approximately even sequencing depth among donors. The study found most TCR sequences rare, yet found some public TCRs in many donors.

In the case of this clone: The antigen is not known.

The V gene lost 1 base and the J gene lost 5 bases, with 8 bases spanning the gap. This CDR3 has 13 residues. Germline CDR1 reads SEHNR; CDR2 reads FQNEAQ (reference sequence). PCR used 60 Vbeta primers and 13 Jbeta primers. Profiling relied on immunoSEQ multiplex PCR, and the TCRdb table lists in-frame clones only, not all of them. The sample yields around 90,000 clones, around 76% seen once. The genes are TRBV7-9 and TRBJ1-1, with D maybe TRBD1 (5 bases). The TCR sequence derives from a man aged 25-40 years in good health and CMV-seronegative. Sequences were obtained from PBMCs. CDR3 amino acids: CASSLVAGTEAFF. The DNA for the CDR3 is TGTGCCAGCAGCTTAGTTGCAGGGACTGAAGCTTTCTTT. Together with reference TRBV7-9 and TRBJ1-1, the CDR3 gives the full variable domain: DTGVSQNPRHKITKRGQNVTFRCDPISEHNRLYWYRQTLGQGPEFLTYFQNEAQLEKSRLLSDRFSAERPKGSFSTLEIQRTEQGDSAMYLCASSLVAGTEAFFGQGTRLTVV.